The 27 T cell receptor beta chains below all came from one sample that was sequenced in a study of T cells after yellow fever vaccination. TCRdb itself ran the 5' RACE reads through MiXCR, one entry per CDR3 protein. In the table there are 200,000 or so distinct CDR3 sequences, more than 6.5% of which are singletons. The sample here was CD4+ T cells sorted from PBMCs, taken on the day of the yellow fever booster vaccination. The receptors here all came from a man aged 25 to 40 who received the YFV17D yellow fever vaccine.

The V and J genes are TRBV7-2 and TRBJ2-1; 10 bases map to TRBD1. Trimming at V came to 5 bases and at J to 3 bases, leaving 7 bases not matched to a gene. Germline V gene sequence: CDR1 SGHTA, CDR2 FQGNSA. This CDR3 region has 16 residues. The CDR3 reads CASSPRQGARYNEQFF. In DNA form, the CDR3 reads TGTGCCAGCAGCCCGCGACAGGGGGCCCGCTACAATGAGCAGTTCTTC.

Notes on this clonotype: Since a much larger clone is just one base distant, this may be a read error. The chain links TRBV7-9 to TRBJ2-1; 8 nucleotides line up with TRBD2. The V gene end was trimmed by 5 bases and the J gene end by 12 bases; junction bases not matched to a gene: 12. Germline V gives CDR1 SEHNR, CDR2 FQNEAQ (reference sequence). The CDR3 sequence is 14 residues long. DNA of the CDR3: TGTGCCAGCAGCCGGGCACTAGCGGAAGTAGGGCAGTTCTTC. Translated, it gives CASSRALAEVGQFF.

This chain links TRBV7-2 with TRBJ1-4; D gene unclear. The CDR3 covers 13 residues. Germline values: CDR1 SGHTA, CDR2 FQGNSA. The V end lost 3 bases, the J end lost 5 bases, and 7 bases lay between the germline ends. CDR3 protein: CASSLIRNEKLFF. In DNA form, the CDR3 reads TGTGCCAGCAGCTTGATCAGAAATGAAAAACTGTTTTTT. Combining the CDR3 with reference TRBV7-2 and TRBJ1-4 gives the whole variable domain GAGVSQSPSNKVTEKGKDVELRCDPISGHTALYWYRQSLGQGLEFLIYFQGNSAPDKSGLPSDRFSAERTGGSVSTLTIQRTQQEDSAVYLCASSLIRNEKLFFGSGTQLSVL.

This clonotype was seen more than once but under ten times. V usage is TRBV28 and J usage is TRBJ2-1; TRBD2 matches at 10 bases. Germline CDR1 and CDR2: MDHEN and SYDVKM. J lost 3 bases, V lost 5 bases, and 7 bases had no gene match. The CDR3 is made up of 16 amino acids. CDR3: CASSLLAGAVYNEQFF. The CDR3 region has the DNA TGTGCCAGCAGTCTCCTAGCGGGAGCAGTCTACAATGAGCAGTTCTTC.

This chain connects TRBV5-4 to TRBJ2-1; no clear D. This CDR3 has 15 amino acids. Deletions cut 5 bases from V and 6 bases from J, with 18 bases between. Germline V CDR1 and CDR2: SGHNT, YYREEE (reference sequence). The CDR3 region is CASSLSTSTLNEQFF. The CDR3 nucleotides are TGTGCCAGCAGTCTGAGTACTTCAACCCTCAATGAGCAGTTCTTC.

This clonotype has a handful of counts. The chain uses TRBV20-1 and TRBJ2-3; D unresolved. Per germline, CDR1 DFQATT and CDR2 SNEGSKA (reference sequence). The CDR3 covers 14 residues. V lost 3 bases and J 3 bases, leaving 13 bases between the germline ends. The CDR3 DNA is TGCAGTGCTAGGGCTCCCGCGAGAACAGATACGCAGTATTTT. It translates to CSARAPARTDTQYF.

CDR3 DNA sequence: TGTGCCAGCAGCCGAGGGACTAGCAGAGTCGGGGAGCTGTTTTTT. Its translation is CASSRGTSRVGELFF. This chain joins TRBV5-4 and TRBJ2-2; 9 bases agree with TRBD2. Germline V gives CDR1 SGHNT, CDR2 YYREEE (reference sequence). The CDR3 runs to 15 residues. J lost 7 bases, V lost 4 bases, and 8 bases had no gene match.

The chain combines TRBV5-1 with TRBJ2-7, with TRBD2 matching over 7 bases. V shed 0 bases and J 3 bases; nucleotides not matched to a gene: 6. In germline, CDR1 is SGHRS, CDR2 YFSETQ. The CDR3 spans 15 residues. The CDR3 loop is CASSLVAAGDYEQYF. DNA for the CDR3: TGCGCCAGCAGCTTGGTAGCTGCGGGAGACTACGAGCAGTACTTC.

V gene TRBV7-3 combines with J gene TRBJ2-5, with a tentative D call TRBD1 (5 bases). Germline V gives CDR1 SGHTA, CDR2 FQGTGA. Trimming left V 5 bases short and J 5 bases short, with 15 bases between. This CDR3 comprises 14 residues. The DNA for the CDR3 is TGTGCCAGCAGCAATCAGGGATTGGGGGAGACCCAGTACTTC. Translated: CASSNQGLGETQYF.

This clonotype turned up a few times. The chain joins TRBV29-1 to TRBJ2-1; 11 bases are shared with TRBD2. CDR3 length equals 15 residues. The ends lost 6 bases at V and 3 bases at J; junction bases unmatched: 7. From germline, CDR1 is SQVTM and CDR2 ANQGSEA. In DNA form, the CDR3 reads TGCAGCGTCCTAACACTAGCGGGAGTCTACAATGAGCAGTTCTTC. It yields the protein CSVLTLAGVYNEQFF.

This clonotype came up a few times. The chain couples TRBV28 to TRBJ2-2; D call uncertain. Germline-derived CDR1 and CDR2 are MDHEN and SYDVKM. This CDR3 contains 11 residues. V lost 8 bases, J lost 4 bases, and 5 bases lay in between. CDR3 loop: CASGVTGELFF. The CDR3 coding sequence is TGTGCCAGCGGAGTCACCGGGGAGCTGTTTTTT. Full variable domain (outside the CDR3, taken from reference TRBV28 and TRBJ2-2): DVKVTQSSRYLVKRTGEKVFLECVQDMDHENMFWYRQDPGLGLRLIYFSYDVKMKEKGDIPEGYSVSREKKERFSLILESASTNQTSMYLCASGVTGELFFGEGSRLTVL.

There are many counts of this clonotype. CDR3 DNA sequence: TGCGCCAGCAGCGGTCTCCTGGAGGACACCATATATTTT. Translated, it gives CASSGLLEDTIYF. The rearrangement joins TRBV4-3 to TRBJ1-3, with D unclear. Trimming pared 5 bases from V and 8 bases from J, leaving 13 bases between. Germline V CDR1 and CDR2: LGHNA, YSLEER. CDR3 length equals 13 residues.

This rearrangement joins TRBV20-1 to TRBJ1-1, with 8 positions matching TRBD1. V dropped 5 bases and J dropped 1; count of bases not matched to a gene: 6. Germline assignment: CDR1 DFQATT and CDR2 SNEGSKA (reference sequence). This CDR3 is 14 amino acids long. CDR3 DNA sequence: TGCAGTGCTCCGGGGACAGGAGCGAACACTGAAGCTTTCTTT. It is translated as CSAPGTGANTEAFF.

The genes are TRBV5-5 and TRBJ2-5; D remains ambiguous. Between the trimmed V and J ends, which lost 6 bases and 5 bases, there was a span of 11 bases. Germline V gene lookup returns CDR1 SGHKS and CDR2 YYEKEE (reference sequence). There are 12 residues in the CDR3. In nucleotides, the CDR3 is TGTGCCAGCAAGGGCGTAAGGGAGACCCAGTACTTC. Translation gives CASKGVRETQYF.

The V call is TRBV18, the J call TRBJ2-7; no definite D call. Germline V gene data show CDR1 as KGHSH and CDR2 as LQKENI. The V end was cut by 0 bases, the J end by 2 bases, with 8 bases between. This CDR3 has 14 residues. The CDR3 loop is CASSPPYGAYEQYF. The CDR3 region has the DNA TGTGCCAGCTCACCACCGTATGGGGCCTACGAGCAGTACTTC.

This clonotype was counted many times. The CDR3 nucleotides are TGCGCCAGCAGCCCTCCAGGACTAGCGGGAGGATTCAGCTCTGGGGCCAACGTCCTGACTTTC. Amino acids: CASSPPGLAGGFSSGANVLTF. V is TRBV5-1 and J is TRBJ2-6, with 14 bases aligning to TRBD2. CDR3 size: 21 residues. CDR1 and CDR2 (germline): SGHRS, YFSETQ. V shed 4 bases and J 0 bases; nucleotides not matched to a gene: 12.

In its sample, this clonotype was seen a few times. This chain uses TRBV28 with TRBJ2-7; 9 bases are a match to TRBD1. The ends lost 5 bases at V and 7 bases at J; junction bases unmatched: 9. The CDR3 totals 14 residues. The germline V gene encodes CDR1 MDHEN and CDR2 SYDVKM. The CDR3 DNA is TGTGCCAGCAGTCCCCACAGGGGGCAATATGAGCAGTACTTC. It yields the protein CASSPHRGQYEQYF.

This clonotype was recorded at least ten times. The rearrangement links TRBV18 to TRBJ2-1; tentative D call: TRBD1 (6 bases). Germline V CDR1 and CDR2: KGHSH, LQKENI. V shed 5 bases and J shed 2 bases, with 13 bases lying between them. There are 15 residues in the CDR3. The CDR3 region is CASSFLGGPYNEQFF. Here the CDR3 DNA reads TGTGCCAGCTCATTTTTAGGGGGTCCCTACAATGAGCAGTTCTTC.

This chain connects TRBV12-3 or TRBV12-4 to TRBJ2-6; D gene ambiguous. The CDR3 sequence is 15 residues long. Trimming removed 8 bases at V and 4 bases at J, with 15 bases between. CDR3 DNA: TGTGCCAGCCGGCTGCCGGCCGTGGGGGCCAACGTCCTGACTTTC. Amino acids: CASRLPAVGANVLTF.

This clonotype was observed a handful of times. V gene TRBV20-1 combines with J gene TRBJ2-2, with D possibly being TRBD2 (5 bases). Trimming shortened V by 6 bases and J by 1 base, and 18 bases separated the two germline ends. The CDR3 is 16 amino acids. Germline assignment: CDR1 DFQATT and CDR2 SNEGSKA (reference sequence). CDR3 in amino acids: CSARMSWAGNTGELFF. CDR3 sequence (DNA): TGCAGTGCCCGGATGTCATGGGCGGGGAACACCGGGGAGCTGTTTTTT.

A few counts support this clonotype. V is TRBV4-3 and J is TRBJ2-1, with TRBD1 as a possible D gene (6 bases). In germline, CDR1 is LGHNA, CDR2 YSLEER. Deletions cut 0 bases from V and 8 bases from J, with 20 bases between. This CDR3 comprises 17 residues. CDR3 protein: CASSQDPLVTGWDEQFF. The CDR3 bases are TGCGCCAGCAGCCAAGACCCCCTAGTTACAGGGTGGGATGAGCAGTTCTTC.

A remark on this clonotype: A much more abundant neighbour one base away suggests this may be a read error. The chain joins TRBV14 to TRBJ1-4; D not resolved. The germline gives CDR1 SGHDN, CDR2 FVKESK. This CDR3 comprises 16 residues. CDR3: CVSSQDLVRGGEKLFF. In DNA form, the CDR3 reads TGTGTCAGCAGCCAAGATTTAGTTCGGGGAGGCGAAAAACTGTTTTTT.

As regards this clonotype: Just one base apart from a much larger clone, this may be a read error. The gene calls are TRBV7-2 and TRBJ2-5; the D gene is possibly TRBD2 (6 bases). Germline-derived CDR1 and CDR2 are SGHTA and FQGNSA. The CDR3 is made up of 15 amino acids. The CDR3 DNA follows: TGTGCCGGCAGCTTAGCGGTTCAACCCCGTGAGACCCAGTACTTC. It encodes CAGSLAVQPRETQYF.

The table lists this clonotype with a few counts. CDR3 DNA: TGTGCCAGCAGCGTTTTGACGGGAGGGCCTAAAGATACGCAGTATTTT. This encodes CASSVLTGGPKDTQYF. The V and J genes are TRBV9 and TRBJ2-3, with 8 bases fitting TRBD2. Germline V CDR1 and CDR2: SGDLS, YYNGEE. The CDR3 has 16 amino acids. The V gene end was trimmed by 2 bases and the J gene end by 5 bases; junction bases not matched to a gene: 10.

This clonotype came up a few times. The V and J genes are TRBV5-1 and TRBJ1-4; D unresolved. Trimming cost V 5 bases and J 3 bases, with 17 bases left between them. The CDR3 totals 16 residues. Germline assignment: CDR1 SGHRS and CDR2 YFSETQ. The CDR3 DNA is TGCGCCAGCAGACCTAGCTGGGGTCGGGCTAATGAAAAACTGTTTTTT. Translating gives CASRPSWGRANEKLFF.

Only a few counts were recorded for this clonotype. V is TRBV7-2 and J is TRBJ2-1; tentative D call: TRBD2 (5 bases). CDR3 length equals 14 residues. V was trimmed by 8 bases and J by 2 bases, leaving 13 bases between them. CDR1 SGHTA and CDR2 FQGNSA come from the germline V gene. The CDR3: CASALAETYNEQFF. Written as DNA, the CDR3 is TGTGCCAGCGCCCTAGCAGAAACCTACAATGAGCAGTTCTTC.

This chain joins TRBV27 and TRBJ2-7; D may be TRBD1 (6 bases). The CDR3 has 13 residues. Germline V CDR1 and CDR2: MNHEY, SMNVEV (reference sequence). V gave up 5 bases and J gave up 6 bases, with 14 bases separating them. The CDR3 reads CASSIQGPSEQYF. The DNA of the CDR3 is TGTGCCAGCAGTATACAGGGTCCGTCCGAGCAGTACTTC.